The T cell receptor (beta chain) under discussion was sequenced for a study of blood T cells in healthy people across ages. This clonotype was counted ten times or more. The second PCR ran about 6 to 12 cycles with a sample-barcoded 5' primer and J-beta primers. Template switching added a 12-random-nucleotide identifier to every cDNA molecule. TCRdb re-called the 5' RACE reads with MiXCR, one entry per CDR3 protein. The sample lists roughly 650,000 distinct CDR3 sequences, about 32% occurring once. The TCR sequence derives from an elderly woman in good health. Material for sequencing was blood.

The CDR3 DNA reads TGCAGTGCTAGAAGGTGGGGAGGGCTGGAGCACGAGCAGTACTTC. The encoded protein is CSARRWGGLEHEQYF. The chain uses TRBV20-1 and TRBJ2-7, with 7 bases fitting TRBD2. V lost 2 bases to trimming and J lost 5 bases; unmatched junction nucleotides: 12. The CDR3 extends over 15 amino acids. The V gene's germline CDR1 is DFQATT and CDR2 SNEGSKA (reference sequence).